This T cell receptor (beta chain) was identified during a study of T cell responses to AZD1222 COVID-19 vaccine. Study-level results: Spike-specific TCR breadth and depth rose after two AZD1222 doses. CD4 TCRs associated with vaccination spanned spike, dominating at 160-218 and 743-854. In all cases, repertoires were sampled only after the peak T cell response.

Sequencing used immunoSEQ multiplex PCR; TCRdb keeps in-frame clones, though not all of them. The sample comprises around 44,000 clones, around 85% of which are singletons, and 5.5% to 7% rests with the top ten. Whether given at about 4 or about 12 weeks, second doses were pooled. The CDR3 is made up of 15 amino acids. Per the germline V gene, CDR1 is SGHRS and CDR2 is YFSETQ. The V gene lost 4 bases and the J gene lost 3 bases, with 14 bases spanning the gap. A note on this clone: Antigen unknown.

Source: peripheral blood, taken 28 days after the second AZD1222 dose. This receptor was identified in an adult who received the AZD1222 COVID-19 vaccine. The V call is TRBV5-1, the J call TRBJ1-5; perhaps TRBD1 as D (5 bases). CDR3 sequence (DNA): TGCGCCAGCAGCCCGGGGCTTGGCCTCAATCAGCCCCAGCATTTT. Translated, it gives CASSPGLGLNQPQHF.